The next 20 T cell receptor beta chains were all read from a single sample in a study of CD8 T cells in ankylosing spondylitis. Notes on the study in general: There was a TCR beta motif, made of 7 or 8 highly homologous variants, that appeared characteristic of ankylosing spondylitis blood.

TCRdb passed the 5' RACE reads through MiXCR, listing each CDR3 protein once. The sample carries about 440,000 distinct CDR3 sequences, approximately 17% recorded once. Antigen specificity for these receptors is unknown. What was sequenced was blood, either unsorted or a sorted T cell fraction (not recorded which). The receptors derive from a male donor with ankylosing spondylitis.

This clonotype was seen repeatedly, ten times or more. The genes are TRBV12-3 or TRBV12-4 and TRBJ1-1; TRBD1 matches at 9 bases. CDR3 size: 16 residues. V lost 6 bases, J lost 0 bases, and 8 bases stayed unmatched. CDR3 region: CASRYGTGLMNTEAFF. The CDR3 region has the DNA TGTGCCAGCAGGTACGGGACAGGGCTCATGAACACTGAAGCTTTCTTT.

The chain combines TRBV5-1 with TRBJ2-3, with D tentatively TRBD1 or TRBD2 (5 bases each). V lost 4 bases and J 4 bases, leaving 13 bases between the germline ends. Germline V gives CDR1 SGHRS, CDR2 YFSETQ. The CDR3 spans 14 residues. CDR3 in DNA: TGCGCCAGCAGCACGGTTCAGGGAGCAGATACGCAGTATTTT. Amino acids: CASSTVQGADTQYF.

V is TRBV3-1 and J is TRBJ1-2, with TRBD1 identical over 10 bases. There are 15 residues in the CDR3. Germline V CDR1 and CDR2: LGHDT, YNNKEL (reference sequence). The V segment lost 5 bases and the J segment 4 bases; nucleotides outside the gene matches: 7. CDR3 protein: CASSKGTGAGYGYTF. CDR3 coding DNA: TGTGCCAGCAGCAAAGGGACAGGGGCGGGCTATGGCTACACCTTC.

This clonotype has a handful of counts. V gene TRBV7-9 combines with J gene TRBJ2-2; D call uncertain. Germline lookup yields CDR1 SEHNR and CDR2 FQNEAQ (reference sequence). Trimming cost V 5 bases and J 8 bases, with 9 bases left between them. The CDR3 sequence is 12 residues long. The CDR3 coding sequence is TGTGCCAGCAGCACACCTTGGGGGGAGCTGTTTTTT. Translation gives CASSTPWGELFF.

This clonotype was seen only a few times. This chain uses TRBV5-1 with TRBJ2-7; D might be TRBD2 (6 bases). Trimming removed 4 bases from V and 7 bases from J, with 15 bases in between. CDR1 and CDR2 (germline): SGHRS, YFSETQ. This CDR3 is 13 amino acids long. CDR3 region: CASSPSGEGEQYF. CDR3 bases: TGCGCCAGCAGCCCGTCGGGGGAAGGGGAGCAGTACTTC.

This chain joins TRBV5-1 and TRBJ1-1; tentative D call: TRBD1 (5 bases). With 1 base removed from V and 6 bases from J, the gap between germline ends came to 16 bases. Germline V lookup: CDR1 SGHRS, CDR2 YFSETQ. The CDR3 covers 15 residues. CDR3 region: CASSLRSEWGSEAFF. The DNA for the CDR3 is TGCGCCAGCAGCTTGAGATCCGAATGGGGCTCTGAAGCTTTCTTT.

The chain couples TRBV20-1 to TRBJ2-5; TRBD2 aligns across 8 bases. Losses at the gene ends were 8 bases for V and 7 bases for J; bases not matched to a gene: 15. Germline V gene data show CDR1 as DFQATT and CDR2 as SNEGSKA (reference sequence). The CDR3 runs 14 residues. This chain's CDR3 is CSSSGSMIFGTQYF. CDR3 nucleotide sequence: TGCAGTTCCAGCGGGAGTATGATATTTGGGACCCAGTACTTC.

The chain links TRBV18 to TRBJ1-1; D may be TRBD1 (6 bases). V was pared by 6 bases and J by 3 bases, with 17 bases between. The germline V gene has CDR1 KGHSH and CDR2 LQKENI. The CDR3 consists of 15 residues. The CDR3 sequence: CASSPRRGKDTEAFF. The CDR3 DNA sequence: TGTGCCAGCTCCCCCCGTAGGGGGAAGGACACTGAAGCTTTCTTT. The variable domain in full, with the rest retrieved from reference TRBV18 and TRBJ1-1, is NAGVMQNPRHLVRRRGQEARLRCSPMKGHSHVYWYRQLPEEGLKFMVYLQKENIIDESGMPKERFSAEFPKEGPSILRIQQVVRGDSAAYFCASSPRRGKDTEAFFGQGTRLTVV.

J is TRBJ2-2 and V is TRBV5-1, with TRBD2 matching over 10 bases. J lost 6 bases, V lost 5 bases, and 13 bases had no gene match. This CDR3 contains 17 residues. Germline CDR1 reads SGHRS; CDR2 reads YFSETQ. The CDR3 reads CASSPNPTSGRAGELFF. For the CDR3, the DNA is TGCGCCAGCAGTCCGAACCCGACTAGCGGGCGGGCCGGGGAGCTGTTTTTT.

This clonotype has just a few counts. The chain has TRBV7-2 and TRBJ2-4; 8 positions agree with TRBD1. The CDR3 runs 14 residues. Germline CDR1 reads SGHTA; CDR2 reads FQGNSA. J lost 5 bases, V lost 5 bases, and 5 bases had no gene match. CDR3 coding DNA: TGTGCCAGCAGCCCACAGGGGGACCAAAACATTCAGTACTTC. This gives the protein CASSPQGDQNIQYF.

V usage is TRBV12-3 or TRBV12-4 and J usage is TRBJ2-7; perhaps D is TRBD1 or TRBD2 (6 bases each). This CDR3 has 15 amino acids. V was cut by 1 base and J by 5 bases, with 15 bases left in between. The CDR3 sequence: CASSLGTGGGNEQYF. Here the CDR3 DNA reads TGTGCCAGCAGTTTAGGAACCGGGGGCGGAAACGAGCAGTACTTC.

The V and J genes are TRBV4-3 and TRBJ2-3; D remains unclear. The CDR3 spans 13 residues. Per the germline V gene, CDR1 is LGHNA and CDR2 is YSLEER. V dropped 0 bases and J dropped 6 bases, with 7 bases sitting between them. CDR3: CASSQDPRDTQYF. The CDR3 bases are TGCGCCAGCAGCCAAGATCCGAGGGATACGCAGTATTTT.

The chain has TRBV20-1 and TRBJ1-1; D remains ambiguous. V was shortened by 0 bases and J by 5 bases, with 16 bases between the two germline ends. CDR3 size: 15 residues. The germline V gene has CDR1 DFQATT and CDR2 SNEGSKA (reference sequence). CDR3 in amino acids: CSARDAQSVGTEAFF. CDR3 DNA: TGCAGTGCTAGAGATGCACAGTCGGTCGGTACTGAAGCTTTCTTT.

This clonotype has just a few counts. The V call is TRBV7-9, the J call TRBJ1-3, with a weak D call TRBD1 (6 bases). Germline CDR1 SEHNR, CDR2 FQNEAQ (reference sequence). V was pared by 1 base and J by 0 bases, with 13 bases between. CDR3 length: 17 amino acids. The CDR3 DNA reads as TGTGCCAGCAGCTTAGGACAGGAAAGGGTCTCTGGAAACACCATATATTTT. Its translation: CASSLGQERVSGNTIYF.

This clonotype was seen only a few times. As DNA, the CDR3 is TGTGCCACCAGATCAGACCGGGGTTCCGATGAAGCTTTCTTT. Translation gives CATRSDRGSDEAFF. This sequence joins TRBV24-1 and TRBJ1-1; D unclear. Germline V CDR1 and CDR2: KGHDR, SFDVKD. The CDR3 length is 14 residues. V lost 7 bases, J lost 7 bases, and 18 bases lay in between.

This clonotype has only a few counts. V usage is TRBV12-3 or TRBV12-4 and J usage is TRBJ1-2; D remains unclear. The V and J ends lost 6 bases and 3 bases respectively, with 17 bases between them. The CDR3 runs to 15 residues. The CDR3 DNA reads as TGTGCCAGCAGGGCCCAGATTGGGGTAGACTATGGCTACACCTTC. This sequence encodes CASRAQIGVDYGYTF.

This clonotype came up a few times. The chain carries TRBV7-7 and TRBJ2-5; tentatively, D is TRBD1 (5 bases). Germline loops: CDR1 SSHAT, CDR2 FNYEAQ (reference sequence). V shed 5 bases and J shed 5 bases, with 18 bases lying between them. The CDR3 consists of 15 residues. Written as DNA, the CDR3 is TGTGCCAGCAGCCGAACTAATTCAGGGTCGGAGACCCAGTACTTC. It translates to CASSRTNSGSETQYF.

This clonotype showed up just a few times. The genes are TRBV20-1 and TRBJ2-3; TRBD2 matches 11 bases. CDR3 size: 13 residues. Germline V gives CDR1 DFQATT, CDR2 SNEGSKA (reference sequence). Germline trimming cut 6 bases from V and 6 bases from J; bases unmatched to any gene: 5. The CDR3 protein is CSALASGGDTQYF. The CDR3 DNA sequence: TGCAGTGCGTTGGCTAGCGGGGGGGATACGCAGTATTTT.

The V gene is TRBV5-1, the J gene TRBJ2-6; 8 nucleotides line up with TRBD1. Trimming at V came to 2 bases and at J to 0 bases, leaving 4 bases not matched to a gene. Germline CDR1 is SGHRS and CDR2 is YFSETQ. This CDR3 is built from 17 residues. The DNA for the CDR3 is TGCGCCAGCAGCTTCGAACAGGGGGTCTCTGGGGCCAACGTCCTGACTTTC. This sequence encodes CASSFEQGVSGANVLTF.

The chain carries TRBV6-1 and TRBJ1-1; D is possibly TRBD1 (6 bases). The CDR3 runs to 15 residues. The germline V gene encodes CDR1 MNHNS and CDR2 SASEGT. Between the trimmed V and J ends, which lost 5 bases and 0 bases, there was a span of 13 bases. The CDR3 DNA sequence: TGTGCCAGCAGTAGGAAACAGGGTTTGAACACTGAAGCTTTCTTT. Its translation is CASSRKQGLNTEAFF.